This T cell receptor beta chain was identified in a study of blood T cell repertoires in COVID-19. Study summary: COVID-19 samples from acute and convalescent phases originated in the United States, Italy and Spain. T cells, B-cell-depleted T cells, or PBMCs provided the cDNA or gDNA that served as material.

Original analysis: For nucleated cells, counts were estimated from reference gene primer amplification. Method: immunoSEQ multiplex PCR; TCRdb's copy keeps in-frame clones and lacks some. D and trimming come from the DNA, and the V and J calls and clone size come from that table. The sample has 250,000 to 300,000 clones; 75% to 90% are singletons. Per the germline V gene, CDR1 is ENHRY and CDR2 is SYGVKD. This CDR3 spans 12 amino acids. The germline V and J ends were trimmed by 10 bases and 8 bases, with 17 bases remaining between them. The receptor comes from a middle-aged woman who had recovered from COVID-19. The chain recombines TRBV10-3 with TRBJ1-2; weak D call: TRBD1 (6 bases). The sequencing input was peripheral blood. The CDR3 DNA reads as TGTGCCACTGGGAACAGGGACGGCGGCTACACCTTC. Translating it yields CATGNRDGGYTF.